The present entry profiles one TCR beta chain with its context. For the second PCR, which ran for roughly 6 to 12 cycles, a sample-barcoded 5' primer and a J-beta primer mix were used. A 12-random-nucleotide template-switch adaptor tagged each cDNA molecule. Each CDR3 protein gets one entry after TCRdb re-called the 5' RACE reads with MiXCR. Among 660,000 or so distinct CDR3 sequences listed, roughly 50% were seen once. This sample stems from a study of blood T cells in healthy people across ages. Drawn from each donor were ten milliliters of peripheral blood. What was sequenced was blood. The TCR was taken from a man aged 60 to 69 in good health.

CDR3 DNA: TGCGCCAGCAGCCAGACCCGGGGTAGCTCCTACAATGAGCAGTTCTTC. Translated: CASSQTRGSSYNEQFF. The chain couples TRBV4-1 to TRBJ2-1, with a possible D match to TRBD2 (5 bases). V dropped 3 bases and J dropped 0 bases, with 12 bases sitting between them. The CDR3 runs to 16 residues. Germline assignment: CDR1 MGHRA and CDR2 YSYEKL.